This is a list of T cell receptor beta chains from one sample in a study of CD8 T cells in ankylosing spondylitis. TCRdb passed the 5' RACE reads through MiXCR, listing each CDR3 protein once. The sample includes roughly 150,000 distinct CDR3 sequences, around a third of them seen just once. Sequencing was done on a sample of synovial fluid, either unsorted or a sorted T cell fraction (not recorded which). These receptors all stem from a male donor with ankylosing spondylitis. CDR3s include the opening cysteine and the closing phenylalanine or tryptophan. The order of the fields is J gene, D gene, V gene, clone size, CDR3 protein, CDR3 DNA. The D gene is left open where the match is weak. Clone sizes are given selectively: once, few, many, or a class where the clone is expanded.

J gene: TRBJ2-7; D gene: .; V gene: TRBV7-9; clone size: .; CDR3 protein: CASSVTNYEQYF; CDR3 DNA: TGTGCCAGCAGCGTGACTAACTACGAGCAGTACTTC
J gene: TRBJ2-3; D gene: TRBD1; V gene: TRBV12-3/TRBV12-4; clone size: .; CDR3 protein: CASSFGQGSADTQYF; CDR3 DNA: TGTGCCAGCAGTTTCGGACAGGGGTCGGCAGATACGCAGTATTTT
J gene: TRBJ1-1; D gene: TRBD1; V gene: TRBV18; clone size: .; CDR3 protein: CASSPQGQGAKTEAFF; CDR3 DNA: TGTGCCAGCTCACCCCAGGGACAGGGGGCGAAGACTGAAGCTTTCTTT
J gene: TRBJ1-1; D gene: .; V gene: TRBV6-5; clone size: once; CDR3 protein: CASSYEVTAEAFF; CDR3 DNA: TGTGCCAGCAGTTACGAGGTAACAGCTGAAGCTTTCTTT
J gene: TRBJ2-1; D gene: .; V gene: TRBV7-3; clone size: many; CDR3 protein: CASSSNSGNNEQFF; CDR3 DNA: TGTGCCAGCAGCTCGAACTCAGGGAACAATGAGCAGTTCTTC
J gene: TRBJ1-1; D gene: TRBD1; V gene: TRBV20-1; clone size: many; CDR3 protein: CSARARGHPEAFF; CDR3 DNA: TGCAGTGCTAGAGCCAGGGGGCACCCTGAAGCTTTCTTT
J gene: TRBJ1-2; D gene: .; V gene: TRBV3-1; clone size: .; CDR3 protein: CASSPTQGTYGYTF; CDR3 DNA: TGTGCCAGCAGCCCAACGCAGGGGACCTATGGCTACACCTTC
J gene: TRBJ2-5; D gene: .; V gene: TRBV6-1; clone size: .; CDR3 protein: CASRGLANQETQYF; CDR3 DNA: TGTGCCAGCAGGGGACTGGCGAACCAAGAGACCCAGTACTTC
J gene: TRBJ1-3; D gene: .; V gene: TRBV5-1; clone size: .; CDR3 protein: CASSLDTFSGNTIYF; CDR3 DNA: TGCGCCAGCAGCTTGGACACCTTCTCTGGAAACACCATATATTTT
J gene: TRBJ1-2; D gene: .; V gene: TRBV6-2/TRBV6-3; clone size: few; CDR3 protein: CASSYGRGTNRYTF; CDR3 DNA: TGTGCCAGCAGTTACGGGCGCGGGACTAACCGCTACACCTTC
J gene: TRBJ2-4; D gene: TRBD2; V gene: TRBV5-1; clone size: .; CDR3 protein: CASSWTSGKQNIQYF; CDR3 DNA: TGCGCCAGCAGCTGGACTAGCGGAAAGCAAAACATTCAGTACTTC
J gene: TRBJ2-1; D gene: .; V gene: TRBV14; clone size: .; CDR3 protein: CASSQDKAPAGFF; CDR3 DNA: TGTGCCAGCAGCCAAGATAAGGCCCCAGCGGGGTTCTTC
J gene: TRBJ2-3; D gene: TRBD1; V gene: TRBV20-1; clone size: once; CDR3 protein: CSAPTGVVTDTQYF; CDR3 DNA: TGCAGTGCCCCTACAGGGGTCGTGACAGATACGCAGTATTTT
J gene: TRBJ2-7; D gene: TRBD1; V gene: TRBV7-8; clone size: many; CDR3 protein: CASSLGGQSGEQYF; CDR3 DNA: TGTGCCAGCAGCTTAGGGGGACAGTCCGGCGAGCAGTACTTC
J gene: TRBJ1-5; D gene: TRBD1; V gene: TRBV28; clone size: .; CDR3 protein: CASSLGTGGAGIQPQHF; CDR3 DNA: TGTGCCAGCAGTTTAGGGACAGGGGGCGCCGGGATTCAGCCCCAGCATTTT
J gene: TRBJ1-5; D gene: TRBD1; V gene: TRBV7-2; clone size: .; CDR3 protein: CASTRTGGNQPQHF; CDR3 DNA: TGTGCCAGCACCCGGACAGGGGGAAATCAGCCCCAGCATTTT
J gene: TRBJ1-5; D gene: .; V gene: TRBV28; clone size: .; CDR3 protein: CASSFLEGGNQPQHF; CDR3 DNA: TGTGCCAGCAGTTTTTTAGAGGGGGGCAATCAGCCCCAGCATTTT
J gene: TRBJ2-7; D gene: .; V gene: TRBV29-1; clone size: many; CDR3 protein: CSVAGVSSYEQYF; CDR3 DNA: TGCAGCGTTGCAGGGGTCAGCTCCTACGAGCAGTACTTC